This T cell receptor (beta chain) was obtained from a study of CD8+CD57+ T cells in acquired aplastic anemia. From germline, CDR1 is DFQATT and CDR2 SNEGSKA (reference sequence). The CDR3 covers 14 residues. Trimming at V came to 1 base and at J to 6 bases, leaving 2 bases not matched to a gene. The study profiled TCR beta VDJ and CDR3 using genomic DNA as template. One entry per CDR3 protein results from TCRdb running MiXCR on the reads. Of roughly 190,000 distinct CDR3 sequences in the sample, less than 65% were seen once. The receptor was derived from a human donor in good health, serving as a control. This chain uses TRBV20-1 with TRBJ1-6, with 8 bases fitting TRBD1. Sequencing was done on a sample of sorted CD4+, CD8+, or CD8+CD57+ T cells (not recorded which) from PBMCs. CDR3 loop: CSARGTGPNSPLHF. The CDR3 bases are TGCAGTGCTAGAGGGACAGGGCCTAATTCACCCCTCCACTTT.